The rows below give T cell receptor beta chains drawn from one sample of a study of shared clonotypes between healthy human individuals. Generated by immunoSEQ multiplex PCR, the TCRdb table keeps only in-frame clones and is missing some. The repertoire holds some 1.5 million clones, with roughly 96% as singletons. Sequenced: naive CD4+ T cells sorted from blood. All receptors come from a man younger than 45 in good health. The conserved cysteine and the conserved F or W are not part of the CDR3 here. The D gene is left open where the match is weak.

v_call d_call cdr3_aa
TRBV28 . ASSPGTHEYEQY
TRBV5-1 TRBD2 ASSLVGRVYEQY
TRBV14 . ASSQKANTEAF
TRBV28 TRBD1 ASSFPGTGRNIQY
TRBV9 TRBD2 ASSPITSGYNTGELF
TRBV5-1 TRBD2 ASRPPGLAGGEQF
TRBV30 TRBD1 ATLGQGFYTEAF
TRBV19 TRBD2 ASSIDLGGANTGELF
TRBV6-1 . ASSGRISGANVLT
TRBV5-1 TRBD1 ASSRTGGPYEQY
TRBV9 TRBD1 ASSTHPEGGARLSYGNNEQF
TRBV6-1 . ASRGGLTGNTIY
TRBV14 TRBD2 ASSPGTSGRNEQF
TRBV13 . ASSLGPDRLTDTQY
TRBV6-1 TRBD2 ASSVPGTRAYEQY
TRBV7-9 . ASSHPLGDTNSYNEQF
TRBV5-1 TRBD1 ASSLGPMGTGKETQY
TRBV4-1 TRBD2 ASSQVLAGVLKYEQY
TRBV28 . ASSLWTRRTDEQF
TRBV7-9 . ASSPQGQGGSANTGELF
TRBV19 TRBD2 ATQVGTSGTYEQF
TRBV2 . ASSRWTAMNTEAF
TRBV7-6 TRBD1 ASSFTGGTEAF
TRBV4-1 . ASSQLEGGKANEKLF
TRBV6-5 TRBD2 ASSYGLAGGGDTQY
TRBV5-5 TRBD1 ASSRGQGRSYGYT
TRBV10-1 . ASSEGGIDTEAF
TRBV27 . ASSMEGGFSSTDTQY
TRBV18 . ASSPIIIDTGELF
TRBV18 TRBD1 ASSPSGTASNYGYT
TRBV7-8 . ASSAVRETQY